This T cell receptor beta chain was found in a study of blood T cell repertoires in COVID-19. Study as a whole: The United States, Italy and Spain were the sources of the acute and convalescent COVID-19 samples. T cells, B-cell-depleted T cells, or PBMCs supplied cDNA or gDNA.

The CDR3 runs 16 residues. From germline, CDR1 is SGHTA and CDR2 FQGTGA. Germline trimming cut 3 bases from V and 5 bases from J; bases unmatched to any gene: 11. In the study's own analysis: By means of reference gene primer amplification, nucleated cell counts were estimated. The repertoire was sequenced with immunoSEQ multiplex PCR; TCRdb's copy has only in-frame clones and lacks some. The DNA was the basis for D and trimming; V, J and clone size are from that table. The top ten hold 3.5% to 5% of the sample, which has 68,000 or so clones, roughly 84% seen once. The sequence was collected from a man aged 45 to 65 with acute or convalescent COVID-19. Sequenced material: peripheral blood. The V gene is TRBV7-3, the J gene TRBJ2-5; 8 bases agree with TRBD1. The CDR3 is CASSFQSGDRFETQYF. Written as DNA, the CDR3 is TGTGCCAGCAGCTTTCAATCAGGGGACAGGTTCGAGACCCAGTACTTC.